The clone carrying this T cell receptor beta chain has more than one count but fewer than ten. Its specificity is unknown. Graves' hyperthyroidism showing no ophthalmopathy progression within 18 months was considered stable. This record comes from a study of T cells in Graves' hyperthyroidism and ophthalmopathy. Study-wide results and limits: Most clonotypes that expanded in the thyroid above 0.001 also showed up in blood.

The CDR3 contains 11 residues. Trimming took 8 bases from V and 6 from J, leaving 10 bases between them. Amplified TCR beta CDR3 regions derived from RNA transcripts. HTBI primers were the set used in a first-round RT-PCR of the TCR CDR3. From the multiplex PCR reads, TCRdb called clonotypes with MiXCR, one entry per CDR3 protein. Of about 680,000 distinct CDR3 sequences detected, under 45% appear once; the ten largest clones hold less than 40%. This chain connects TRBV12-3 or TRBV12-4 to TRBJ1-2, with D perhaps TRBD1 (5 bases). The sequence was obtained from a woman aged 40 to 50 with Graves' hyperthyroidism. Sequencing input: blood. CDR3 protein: CASGQGDGYTF. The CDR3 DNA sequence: TGTGCCAGCGGTCAGGGAGATGGCTACACCTTC.